The entry below gives a single TCR beta chain sequence along with its context. The specificity of this receptor is unknown. No much larger clone exists at a distance of one base, and base qualities are not known. The same CDR3 also results from other DNA sequences found in this sample. The sample originates from a study of shared clonotypes between healthy human individuals (dated by TCRdb to the early 2020s). For the wider study: Two women and a few men aged 18 to 49 years were included in the cohort. Per donor, three plates each were used for CD4 naive and CD4 memory, two for CD8 naive, and one for CD8 memory. Blood TCR repertoires of several healthy adults were deeply sequenced to estimate repertoire size and the extent of clonotype sharing between individuals. To increase sequencing depth and limit assay-specific biases, TCR repertoire library preparation and sequencing were carried out by different laboratories using diverse techniques. Each donor's leukapheresis produced roughly between roughly 0.85 and 10 billion PBMCs. Study-level results and caveats: Rarefaction of sorted-subset datasets indicated incomplete sequencing despite the large sequencing depth. Clonotypes shared by all four sorted-subset donors showed higher generation probabilities than non-shared clonotypes. The genetic and exposure-history diversity represented was limited by the small number of donors. Only blood was sampled, and tissue TCR repertoires likely differ from those in blood. Approximately 4.8% of naive CD4, 3.5% of naive CD8, around 2.3% of memory CD4, and 0.4% of memory CD8 clonotypes were shared across a handful of donors. Larger estimated clonotype richness was generally found for naive subsets than for memory subsets. Pairwise subsampling led to the expectation that sequencing depth would affect the degree of clonotype sharing among donors.

The CDR3, cysteine through phenylalanine, is 11 amino acids long. Solely the CDR3 DNA is kept, with 33 bases framed from the first base. Trimming removed 6 bases from V and 5 bases from J, leaving 4 bases between the germline ends. The germline V gene provides CDR1 MDHEN and CDR2 SYDVKM. Healthy HIV-negative adults with no recently reported acute infections or vaccinations were included as donors. Only Caucasian adults living in Nashville, Tennessee, USA were represented among the donors. Magnetic negative selection was used to enrich CD4+ T cells, after which naive cells were positively selected on CD45RA and the negative fraction became the memory subset. Blood was collected by leukapheresis, and PBMCs were isolated by Ficoll-Histopaque density gradient centrifugation and then cryopreserved in liquid nitrogen vapor phase. Purity and quantity of every magnetically sorted T cell population were checked by analytical flow cytometry. From each sorted fraction, genomic DNA was isolated and quantified by UV absorbance on a Nanodrop 2000c.

TCR CDR3 regions were amplified from genomic DNA by multiplex PCR using the deep immunoSEQ assay. Extracted genomic DNA from each cell subset was distributed evenly across all wells of several immunoSEQ 96-well plates, and each plate was treated as a replicate. For sorted subsets, 150 to 250 ng genomic DNA, equal to some 28,000 T cell genomes, was loaded into each replicate PCR. Purified libraries were quantified with a Qubit 3.0 fluorometer, sized on a Bioanalyzer 2100, and re-quantified with the KAPA Library Quantification kit. A separate single-read 150-cycle Illumina NextSeq 550 flow cell was used to sequence each immunoSEQ 96-well plate. As for the authors' bioinformatics: Because the immunoSEQ output included only junctional sequences and no quality scores, the filtering could not be the same as the filtering used for full-length reads. Sequences were annotated with PyIR, a Python wrapper for IgBLAST v1.9, using IMGT germline references to assign V/J genes and CDR3. Reads were filtered out if the reads had weak V/J assignments (E-value above 1e-6), no CDR3, stop codons, out-of-frame junctions, or ambiguous translated residues. A V3J clonotype was defined by an identical inferred V gene, J gene, and CDR3 amino acid sequence. Percentage overlap between repertoires was computed as shared unique clonotypes divided by the size of the smaller repertoire. RTK rarefaction, the Chao1 estimator, and Recon v2.1 estimates of unobserved clonotypes were used to assess repertoire richness. Generation probabilities were computed with OLGA for all TCRbeta clonotypes obtained by the gDNA method from several donors. Here the immuneACCESS table is served through TCRdb, limited to in-frame sequences with V and J called. Missing clones are a known gap in these copies; in checked studies unresolved V genes cover under half, and the rest lacks a known reason. That table supplies the V and J calls and clone size; D and trimming were determined from the DNA. For this sample there are about 2.4 million clones; about 92% appear just once. The ten top clones hold over 0.12% of the sample.

This receptor chain uses TRBV28 and TRBJ1-4, with the D gene not clear enough to name. What was sequenced was naive CD4+ T cells sorted from blood. Read against the paper, the sample's cell subset or site label means: CD45RA+ positively selected. The TCR was taken from a man aged 18-30 years in good health. In nucleotide form, the sequence is TGTGCCAGCAGATCCAATGAAAAACTGTTTTTT. It is translated as CASRSNEKLFF.